The present TCR beta chain was sequenced within a study of Graves' ophthalmopathy and Graves' hyperthyroidism. Moderate-to-severe activity, CAS ≥3, NOSPECS ≥4 and duration under 3 months were recorded for donors with ophthalmopathy. In this cohort, patients with other autoimmune diseases, uncontrolled infections, pregnancy or lactation were excluded. Study findings and constraints: Blood also carried most expanded thyroid clonotypes exceeding 0.001 frequency. From stable hyperthyroidism, ophthalmopathy was separated by a 13-signature model with just over 85% sensitivity and around 79% specificity.

The sample holds a few counts of this clonotype. Its matching antigen is unknown. The ends lost 4 bases at V and 9 bases at J; junction bases unmatched: 2. Germline-derived CDR1 and CDR2 are SEHNR and FQNEAQ (reference sequence). The CDR3 has 13 amino acids. The sequenced template was RNA, covering the TCR beta CDR3 region. A first-round RT-PCR used HTBI primers, followed by a second-round multiplex PCR. TCRdb fed the multiplex PCR reads into MiXCR, producing one record per CDR3 protein. The sample consists of almost 750,000 distinct CDR3 sequences, 40% of them appearing once. This chain links TRBV7-9 with TRBJ2-6; the match to TRBD2 covers 8 bases. Material: peripheral blood. The receptor's source is an adult man with Graves' ophthalmopathy. CDR3 loop: CASSSGTSNVLTF. CDR3 sequence (DNA): TGTGCCAGCAGCTCCGGGACTAGCAACGTCCTGACTTTC.